Following are 29 T cell receptor beta chains from one sample sequenced in a study of T cell changes during pregnancy in multiple sclerosis. The table came from immunoSEQ multiplex PCR; TCRdb's copy has only in-frame clones and leaves some out. Among about 79,000 clones listed, 75% to 95% were seen once. Sequencing was performed on CD4+ T cells from peripheral blood mononuclear cells, taken in the second trimester of pregnancy. The receptors shown here come from a female donor with multiple sclerosis, enrolled in a pregnancy study.

The V gene is TRBV18, the J gene TRBJ1-2; TRBD1 matches at 7 bases. The ends lost 3 bases at V and 8 bases at J; junction bases unmatched: 3. The germline CDR1 and CDR2 sequences are KGHSH and LQKENI. This CDR3 comprises 12 residues. The CDR3 bases are TGTGCCAGCTCACCGCGACAGGGCGGCTACACCTTC. This encodes CASSPRQGGYTF.

The chain is built from TRBV7-9 and TRBJ2-1, with D uncertain. The germline gives CDR1 SEHNR, CDR2 FQNEAQ (reference sequence). V shed 1 base and J shed 5 bases, with 6 bases lying between them. There are 13 residues in the CDR3. For the CDR3, the DNA is TGTGCCAGCAGCTTAGGGCAGAACAATGAGCAGTTCTTC. Residues: CASSLGQNNEQFF.

This chain links TRBV18 with TRBJ2-3, with TRBD2 matching over 11 bases. The V segment lost 6 bases and the J segment 5 bases; nucleotides outside the gene matches: 16. CDR3 length: 18 residues. CDR1 and CDR2 from the germline V gene are KGHSH and LQKENI. CDR3 nucleotide sequence: TGTGCCAGCTCCGCTGTGCCGAAACTAGCGGGAGTAGGAGATACGCAGTATTTT. Its translation: CASSAVPKLAGVGDTQYF.

The CDR3 DNA follows: TGTGCCACCAGCAGAGATGGGACAGGGACCTACGAGCAGTACTTC. This codes for CATSRDGTGTYEQYF. The V gene is TRBV15, the J gene TRBJ2-7; TRBD1 matches at 9 bases. CDR3 length equals 15 residues. The V and J ends lost 0 bases and 2 bases, in that order; junction bases with no gene match: 2. Germline V gives CDR1 LNHNV, CDR2 YYDKDF (reference sequence).

The rearrangement joins TRBV6-5 to TRBJ2-7; D is unclear. Per germline, CDR1 MNHEY and CDR2 SVGAGI. CDR3 size: 15 residues. V lost 0 bases and J 1 base, leaving 10 bases between the germline ends. The CDR3 sequence: CASSYSADVSYEQYF. In DNA form, the CDR3 reads TGTGCCAGCAGTTACTCGGCGGATGTTTCCTACGAGCAGTACTTC.

V gene TRBV10-3 combines with J gene TRBJ2-7, with a possible D match to TRBD1 (5 bases). CDR3 length: 15 residues. Trimming cost V 0 bases and J 2 bases, with 11 bases left between them. Germline V gene sequence: CDR1 ENHRY, CDR2 SYGVKD. This CDR3 reads CAISESRQIAYEQYF. The CDR3 DNA reads TGTGCCATCAGTGAGTCGAGACAGATAGCCTACGAGCAGTACTTC.

The chain uses TRBV5-5 and TRBJ1-1, with D unresolved. The germline V gene has CDR1 SGHKS and CDR2 YYEKEE (reference sequence). V was trimmed by 2 bases and J by 1 base, leaving 24 bases between them. The CDR3 consists of 19 residues. The CDR3 bases are TGTGCCAGCAGCTTAACCTGGAGGGTGAGGTTGCGAGAGAACACTGAAGCTTTCTTT. Encoded protein: CASSLTWRVRLRENTEAFF.

The chain uses TRBV29-1 and TRBJ2-3; TRBD2 matches at 12 bases. Germline V CDR1 and CDR2: SQVTM, ANQGSEA. The CDR3 contains 16 residues. The ends lost 0 bases at V and 4 bases at J; junction bases unmatched: 5. The CDR3 DNA follows: TGCAGCGTTGAAGATCGACTAGCGGGAGTATCAGATACGCAGTATTTT. This encodes CSVEDRLAGVSDTQYF.

V and J are TRBV18 and TRBJ2-5; possible D gene TRBD2, 6 bases. From germline, CDR1 is KGHSH and CDR2 LQKENI. The CDR3 has 13 residues. V was cut by 5 bases and J by 2 bases, with 9 bases left in between. CDR3 in DNA: TGTGCCAGCTCATTGGGACTTCAAGAGACCCAGTACTTC. Its translation: CASSLGLQETQYF. Full variable domain (outside the CDR3, taken from reference TRBV18 and TRBJ2-5): NAGVMQNPRHLVRRRGQEARLRCSPMKGHSHVYWYRQLPEEGLKFMVYLQKENIIDESGMPKERFSAEFPKEGPSILRIQQVVRGDSAAYFCASSLGLQETQYFGPGTRLLVL.

The J gene is TRBJ2-7, the V gene TRBV14, with a weak D call TRBD2 (5 bases). V lost 1 base and J lost 6, with 13 bases in between. The CDR3 is made up of 14 amino acids. Per germline, CDR1 SGHDN and CDR2 FVKESK. CDR3 sequence: CASSQVYGGGEQYF. The CDR3 nucleotides read TGTGCCAGCAGCCAAGTATATGGCGGAGGCGAGCAGTACTTC. Drawing the rest from reference TRBV14 and TRBJ2-7, the complete variable domain is EAGVTQFPSHSVIEKGQTVTLRCDPISGHDNLYWYRRVMGKEIKFLLHFVKESKQDESGMPNNRFLAERTGGTYSTLKVQPAELEDSGVYFCASSQVYGGGEQYFGPGTRLTVT.

This chain joins TRBV27 and TRBJ1-2; D possibly corresponds to TRBD1 (5 bases). In germline, CDR1 is MNHEY, CDR2 SMNVEV (reference sequence). The V and J ends lost 4 bases and 1 base respectively, with 13 bases between them. The CDR3 length is 15 residues. CDR3 sequence: CASSSQGGNNYGYTF. DNA of the CDR3: TGTGCCAGCAGTTCCCAGGGAGGGAATAACTATGGCTACACCTTC.

The chain employs TRBV11-3 and TRBJ2-1; 13 bases match TRBD2. CDR1 is SGHNT, CDR2 YENEEA, per germline. J gave up 5 bases and V 5 bases, and 6 bases lay outside the gene matches. The CDR3 spans 16 residues. The CDR3 loop is CASSRTGTSGNNEQFF. DNA of the CDR3: TGTGCCAGCAGCCGGACTGGGACTAGCGGGAACAATGAGCAGTTCTTC.

V usage is TRBV7-2 and J usage is TRBJ2-7; 7 positions match TRBD2. The V gene's germline CDR1 is SGHTA and CDR2 FQGNSA. This CDR3 contains 14 residues. Losses at the gene ends were 10 bases for V and 0 bases for J; bases not matched to a gene: 9. CDR3 amino acids: CATRRGVDSYEQYF. Here the CDR3 DNA reads TGTGCCACTCGACGGGGGGTGGACTCCTACGAGCAGTACTTC.

The chain is built from TRBV20-1 and TRBJ1-1; TRBD1 is a possible D gene (5 bases). With 5 bases removed from V and 5 bases from J, the gap between germline ends came to 9 bases. Germline CDR1 is DFQATT and CDR2 is SNEGSKA (reference sequence). This CDR3 is 11 amino acids long. The CDR3 sequence: CSADRGTEAFF. The DNA of the CDR3 is TGCAGTGCTGACCGGGGGACTGAAGCTTTCTTT.

Comment on this clone: This sample also contains other DNA sequences that code for the same CDR3. The chain recombines TRBV30 with TRBJ2-3; a weak D match, TRBD2 (7 bases). The CDR3 has 15 amino acids. V was trimmed by 3 bases and J by 0 bases, leaving 13 bases between them. Per germline, CDR1 GTSNPN and CDR2 SVGIG (reference sequence). CDR3 bases: TGTGCCTGGAGCATAGGGGGGGTTAGCACAGATACGCAGTATTTT. This encodes CAWSIGGVSTDTQYF.

Turning to this clone: The junction departs from germline at one end; a sequencing error may be responsible. In DNA form, the CDR3 reads TGTGCTAGCATGGGCTGTGACCCGTACTTC. Translation: CASMGCDPYF. The chain uses TRBV7-7 and TRBJ2-4; D is unclear. CDR1 SSHAT and CDR2 FNYEAQ come from the germline V gene (reference sequence). The CDR3 covers 10 residues. The full variable domain, rest sourced from reference TRBV7-7 and TRBJ2-4, is GAGVSQSPRYKVTKRGQDVTLRCDPISSHATLYWYQQALGQGPEFLTYFNYEAQPDKSGLPSDRFSAERPEGSISTLTIQRTEQRDSAMYRCASMGCDPYFGAGTRLSVL.

The rearrangement uses TRBV2 and TRBJ1-4, with TRBD1 matching over 7 bases. J lost 7 bases, V lost 7 bases, and 9 bases had no gene match. This CDR3 spans 14 amino acids. Looked up from germline, CDR1 is SNHLY and CDR2 is FYNNEI. CDR3 protein: CASNQGVAGEKLFF. CDR3 DNA sequence: TGTGCCAGCAATCAGGGGGTAGCAGGTGAAAAACTGTTTTTT.

In this sample, this clone turned up once. In nucleotides, the CDR3 is TGTGCCAGCAGCTTAGGCGGGACAGGGAAGACCACTGAAGCTTTCTTT. Protein sequence: CASSLGGTGKTTEAFF. The V and J genes are TRBV11-3 and TRBJ1-1; 9 bases fit TRBD1. J lost 4 bases, V lost 1 base, and 7 bases had no gene match. The CDR3 has 16 amino acids. The V gene's germline CDR1 is SGHNT and CDR2 YENEEA.

The genes are TRBV5-6 and TRBJ2-7; D is perhaps TRBD2 (6 bases). Germline lookup yields CDR1 SGHDT and CDR2 YYEEEE. CDR3 length: 13 residues. V shed 5 bases and J shed 2 bases, with 11 bases lying between them. The chain's CDR3 is CASRQLATYEQYF. DNA for the CDR3: TGTGCCAGCAGGCAGCTAGCGACCTACGAGCAGTACTTC.

The CDR3 DNA is TGTGCCAGCAGGAAGGGACAGCAAGCTAACTATGGCTACACCTTC. Its protein product is CASRKGQQANYGYTF. The rearrangement uses TRBV2 and TRBJ1-2; 7 bases are a match to TRBD1. The CDR3 extends over 15 amino acids. V lost 6 bases and J lost 0; bases outside the gene matches: 7. Looked up from germline, CDR1 is SNHLY and CDR2 is FYNNEI.

This clone appeared a single time. The V gene is TRBV29-1, the J gene TRBJ1-2; a possible D gene is TRBD1 (5 bases). Looked up from germline, CDR1 is SQVTM and CDR2 is ANQGSEA. Trimming cost V 4 bases and J 5 bases, with 8 bases left between them. The CDR3 covers 11 residues. This CDR3 is CSVGEGYGYTF. The CDR3 nucleotides are TGCAGCGTTGGGGAGGGGTATGGCTACACCTTC.

The V call is TRBV9, the J call TRBJ2-7; 11 bases are shared with TRBD2. Germline trimming cut 0 bases from V and 2 bases from J; bases unmatched to any gene: 10. The CDR3 has 18 amino acids. Germline CDR1 and CDR2: SGDLS and YYNGEE. CDR3: CASSVGSSGRALAYEQYF. CDR3 in DNA: TGTGCCAGCAGCGTAGGTAGTAGCGGGAGGGCCCTAGCCTACGAGCAGTACTTC.

This sequence joins TRBV6-5 and TRBJ1-5; 7 bases are a match to TRBD1. CDR3 size: 14 residues. Germline V gene sequence: CDR1 MNHEY, CDR2 SVGAGI. Trimming cost V 5 bases and J 1 base; bases outside gene matches: 2. DNA of the CDR3: TGTGCCAGCAGTCTCAGGGGGAGCAATCAGCCCCAGCATTTT. It encodes CASSLRGSNQPQHF.

The chain has TRBV30 and TRBJ2-2; D ambiguous. V lost 0 bases, J lost 4 bases, and 9 bases lay in between. Looked up from germline, CDR1 is GTSNPN and CDR2 is SVGIG (reference sequence). The CDR3 loop spans 14 amino acids. In DNA, the CDR3 is TGTGCCTGGAGTGTACAGTTGGGCACCGGGGAGCTGTTTTTT. It translates to CAWSVQLGTGELFF.

The chain combines TRBV5-4 with TRBJ1-5, with D possibly TRBD1 on 6 matching bases. The ends were cut back, 2 bases at V and 1 base at J, with 13 bases in the middle. This CDR3 is built from 16 residues. Germline assignment: CDR1 SGHNT and CDR2 YYREEE (reference sequence). The CDR3 DNA reads TGTGCCAGCAGCTTTAAGGGGGATGGCAGCAATCAGCCCCAGCATTTT. Its protein product is CASSFKGDGSNQPQHF.

The V gene is TRBV6-5, the J gene TRBJ2-3, with 10 positions matching TRBD1. The ends lost 4 bases at V and 1 base at J; junction bases unmatched: 2. The germline CDR1 and CDR2 sequences are MNHEY and SVGAGI. This CDR3 spans 15 amino acids. Written as DNA, the CDR3 is TGTGCCAGCAGTTTGGGGACAGGGGGCACAGATACGCAGTATTTT. Residues: CASSLGTGGTDTQYF.

V is TRBV18 and J is TRBJ2-2, with TRBD2 matching 10 bases. Germline-derived CDR1 and CDR2 are KGHSH and LQKENI. CDR3 length: 18 residues. V trimming: 2 bases; J trimming: 5 bases; junction bases outside the gene matches: 11. The CDR3 sequence is CASSPATSGLLGTGELFF. For the CDR3, the DNA is TGTGCCAGCTCACCAGCGACTAGCGGGCTATTAGGGACCGGGGAGCTGTTTTTT.

The chain links TRBV9 to TRBJ2-1, with D perhaps TRBD2 (7 bases). CDR3 size: 15 residues. The V and J ends lost 1 base and 4 bases respectively, with 12 bases between them. Germline V gene lookup returns CDR1 SGDLS and CDR2 YYNGEE. The CDR3 sequence: CASSVSRGAYNEQFF. The CDR3 nucleotides read TGTGCCAGCAGCGTAAGCCGGGGGGCATACAATGAGCAGTTCTTC.

The gene calls are TRBV30 and TRBJ2-5; maybe TRBD1 (6 bases). This CDR3 comprises 12 residues. Germline V lookup: CDR1 GTSNPN, CDR2 SVGIG (reference sequence). V lost 4 bases, J lost 2 bases, and 8 bases lay in between. CDR3 sequence reads: CAWTTGQETQYF. CDR3 coding DNA: TGTGCCTGGACAACAGGGCAAGAGACCCAGTACTTC.